The 6 T cell receptor beta chains listed next were all sequenced from one sample in a study of control samples from healthy donors and cancer patients. Some clones are missing from TCRdb's copy, which holds only in-frame ones; the method was immunoSEQ multiplex PCR. The profile covers approximately 94,000 clones, with roughly 86% appearing a single time and roughly 1.3% taken by the ten largest. The sequencing input was blood. The receptors derive from a woman in her forties or fifties in good health.

The V gene is TRBV4-2, the J gene TRBJ2-1; 10 bases match TRBD2. With V trimmed by 1 base and J by 8 bases, 8 bases remained unmatched. This CDR3 is built from 16 residues. CDR1 LGHNA and CDR2 YNFKEQ come from the germline V gene. The CDR3 DNA reads as TGTGCCAGCAGCCAAGGAGGGGCTAGCGGGAGAGATGAGCAGTTCTTC. This encodes CASSQGGASGRDEQFF.

J is TRBJ2-2 and V is TRBV4-3; unclear D gene. Germline CDR1 is LGHNA and CDR2 is YSLEER. Trimming stripped 1 base from V and 2 bases from J, with 8 bases between. CDR3 size: 15 residues. The CDR3 DNA reads as TGCGCCAGCAGCCAAGTCCGACACAACACCGGGGAGCTGTTTTTT. Amino acids: CASSQVRHNTGELFF.

This chain uses TRBV19 with TRBJ2-5; unclear D gene. Germline values: CDR1 LNHDA, CDR2 SQIVND (reference sequence). CDR3 size: 13 residues. Between the trimmed V and J ends, which lost 5 bases and 5 bases, there was a span of 12 bases. The CDR3 DNA is TGTGCCAGTAGTTCTACGGGTCGGGAGACCCAGTACTTC. Translating it yields CASSSTGRETQYF.

The CDR3 DNA is TGTGCCATCAGTGAGGTGGCCCAGCCGCTGCCCCAGCATTTT. Translating it yields CAISEVAQPLPQHF. The chain employs TRBV10-3 and TRBJ1-5; unclear D gene. The CDR3 is made up of 14 amino acids. The V end lost 2 bases, the J end lost 9 bases, and 14 bases lay between the germline ends. Germline CDR1 is ENHRY and CDR2 is SYGVKD.

The chain combines TRBV7-9 with TRBJ2-7, with 8 bases lining up with TRBD2. From germline, CDR1 is SEHNR and CDR2 FQNEAQ (reference sequence). V shed 3 bases and J 3 bases; nucleotides not matched to a gene: 4. The CDR3 has 14 residues. The CDR3: CASSFRAGDYEQYF. The CDR3 DNA sequence: TGTGCCAGCAGCTTCAGAGCGGGGGACTACGAGCAGTACTTC.

The chain couples TRBV6-1 to TRBJ1-4, with D possibly matching TRBD1 (6 bases). CDR1 and CDR2 from the germline V gene are MNHNS and SASEGT. Trimming cost V 0 bases and J 6 bases, with 11 bases left between them. The CDR3 length is 15 residues. This chain's CDR3 is CASSEAGGGHEKLFF. Written as DNA, the CDR3 is TGTGCCAGCAGTGAAGCTGGGGGGGGGCATGAAAAACTGTTTTTT.